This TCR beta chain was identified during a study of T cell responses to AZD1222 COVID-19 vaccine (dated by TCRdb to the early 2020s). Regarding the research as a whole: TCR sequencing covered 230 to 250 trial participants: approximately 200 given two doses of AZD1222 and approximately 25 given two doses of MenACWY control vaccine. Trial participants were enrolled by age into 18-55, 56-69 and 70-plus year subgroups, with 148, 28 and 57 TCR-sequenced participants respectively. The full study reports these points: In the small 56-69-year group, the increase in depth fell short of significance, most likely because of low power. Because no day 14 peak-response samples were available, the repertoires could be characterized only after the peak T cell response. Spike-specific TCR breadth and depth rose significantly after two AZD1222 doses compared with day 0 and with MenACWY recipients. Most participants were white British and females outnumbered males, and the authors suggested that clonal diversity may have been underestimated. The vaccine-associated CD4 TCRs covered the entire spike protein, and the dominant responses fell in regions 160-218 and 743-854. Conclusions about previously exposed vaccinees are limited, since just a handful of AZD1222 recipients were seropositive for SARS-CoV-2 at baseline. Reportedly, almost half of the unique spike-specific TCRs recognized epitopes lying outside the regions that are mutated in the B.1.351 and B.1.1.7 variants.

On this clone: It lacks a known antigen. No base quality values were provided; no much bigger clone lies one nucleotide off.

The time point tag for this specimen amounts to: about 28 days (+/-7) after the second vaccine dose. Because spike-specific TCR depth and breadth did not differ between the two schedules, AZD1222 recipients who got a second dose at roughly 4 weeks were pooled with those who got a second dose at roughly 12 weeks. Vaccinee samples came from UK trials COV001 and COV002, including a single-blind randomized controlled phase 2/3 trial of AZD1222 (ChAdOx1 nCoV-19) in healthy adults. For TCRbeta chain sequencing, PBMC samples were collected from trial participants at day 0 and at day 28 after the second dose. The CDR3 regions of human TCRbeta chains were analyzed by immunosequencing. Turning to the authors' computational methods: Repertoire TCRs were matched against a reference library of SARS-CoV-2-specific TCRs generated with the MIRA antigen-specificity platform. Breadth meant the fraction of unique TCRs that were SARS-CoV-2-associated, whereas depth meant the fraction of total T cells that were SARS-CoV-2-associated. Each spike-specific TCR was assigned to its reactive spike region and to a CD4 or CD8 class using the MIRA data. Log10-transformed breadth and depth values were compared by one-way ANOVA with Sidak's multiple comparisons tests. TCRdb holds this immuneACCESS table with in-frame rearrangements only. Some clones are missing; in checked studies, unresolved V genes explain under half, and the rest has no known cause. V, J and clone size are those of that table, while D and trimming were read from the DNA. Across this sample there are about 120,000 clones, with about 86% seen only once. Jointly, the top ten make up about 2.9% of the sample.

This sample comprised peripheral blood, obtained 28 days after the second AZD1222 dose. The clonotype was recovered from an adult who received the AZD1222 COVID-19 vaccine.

Read as DNA, the sequence is TGTGCCAGCAGTGACCCCGGGACAGGTACCTACGAGCAGTACTTC. Its amino acids are CASSDPGTGTYEQYF. The chain employs TRBV6-1 and TRBJ2-7; a stretch of 8 junction bases matches TRBD1. V is trimmed back by 3 bases and J by 2 bases, and the junction contains 6 bases that no gene match accounts for. CDR1 and CDR2, per the germline V gene, are MNHNS and SASEGT. Including the terminal cysteine and phenylalanine, the CDR3 comprises 15 residues. The retained sequence is limited to the CDR3, 45 bases, with the frame set at the first base.